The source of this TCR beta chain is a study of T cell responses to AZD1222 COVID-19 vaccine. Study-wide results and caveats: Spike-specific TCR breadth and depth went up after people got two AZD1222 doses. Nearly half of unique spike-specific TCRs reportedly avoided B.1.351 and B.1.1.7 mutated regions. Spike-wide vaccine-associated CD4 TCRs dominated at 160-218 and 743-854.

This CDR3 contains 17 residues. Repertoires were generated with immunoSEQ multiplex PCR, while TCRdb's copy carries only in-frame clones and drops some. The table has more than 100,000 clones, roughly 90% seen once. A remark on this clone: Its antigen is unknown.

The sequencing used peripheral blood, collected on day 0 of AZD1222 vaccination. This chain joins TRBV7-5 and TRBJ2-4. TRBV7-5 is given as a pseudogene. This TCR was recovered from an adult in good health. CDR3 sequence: CARSSRDGDIAKNIQYF. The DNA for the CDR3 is TGTGCCAGAAGCTCCCGGGACGGTGACATAGCCAAAAACATTCAGTACTTC.